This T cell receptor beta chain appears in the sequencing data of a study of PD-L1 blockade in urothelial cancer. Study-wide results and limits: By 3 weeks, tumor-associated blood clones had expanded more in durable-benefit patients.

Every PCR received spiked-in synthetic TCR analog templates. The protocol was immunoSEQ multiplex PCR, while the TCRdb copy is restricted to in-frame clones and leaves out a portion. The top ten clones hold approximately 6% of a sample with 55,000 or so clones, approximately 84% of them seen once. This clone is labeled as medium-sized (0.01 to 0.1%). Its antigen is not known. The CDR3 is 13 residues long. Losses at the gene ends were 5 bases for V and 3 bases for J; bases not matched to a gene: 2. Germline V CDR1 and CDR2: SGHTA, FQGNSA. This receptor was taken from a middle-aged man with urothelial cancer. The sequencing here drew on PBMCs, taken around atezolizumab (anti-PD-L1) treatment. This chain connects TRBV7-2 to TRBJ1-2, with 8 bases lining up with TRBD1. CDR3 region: CASSQDRDYGYTF. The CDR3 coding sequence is TGTGCCAGCAGCCAGGACAGGGACTATGGCTACACCTTC.